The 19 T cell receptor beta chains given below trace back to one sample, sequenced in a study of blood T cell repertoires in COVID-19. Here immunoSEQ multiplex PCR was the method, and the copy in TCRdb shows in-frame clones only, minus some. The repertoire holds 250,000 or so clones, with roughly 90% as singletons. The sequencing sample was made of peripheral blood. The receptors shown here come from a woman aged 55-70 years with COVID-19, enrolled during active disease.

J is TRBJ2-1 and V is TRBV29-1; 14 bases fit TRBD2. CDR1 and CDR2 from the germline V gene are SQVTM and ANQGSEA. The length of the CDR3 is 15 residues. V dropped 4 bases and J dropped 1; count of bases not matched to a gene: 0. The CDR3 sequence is CSVGTSGGSYNEQFF. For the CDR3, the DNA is TGCAGCGTTGGGACTAGCGGGGGGTCCTACAATGAGCAGTTCTTC.

CDR3 residues: CASSPGTATRILRGNEQFF. The CDR3, as DNA: TGTGCCAGCAGCCCAGGAACAGCCACCCGCATCCTTCGGGGCAATGAGCAGTTCTTC. The genes are TRBV7-9 and TRBJ2-1, with D perhaps matching TRBD2 (5 bases). The V end lost 5 bases, the J end lost 6 bases, and 29 bases lay between the germline ends. The CDR3 length is 19 residues. Looked up from germline, CDR1 is SEHNR and CDR2 is FQNEAQ (reference sequence).

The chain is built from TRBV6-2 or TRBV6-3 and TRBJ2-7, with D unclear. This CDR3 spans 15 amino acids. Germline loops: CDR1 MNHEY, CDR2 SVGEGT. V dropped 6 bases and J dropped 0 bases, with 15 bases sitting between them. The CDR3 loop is CASSSGLSGSYEQYF. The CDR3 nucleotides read TGTGCCAGCAGCTCGGGTCTATCCGGCTCCTACGAGCAGTACTTC.

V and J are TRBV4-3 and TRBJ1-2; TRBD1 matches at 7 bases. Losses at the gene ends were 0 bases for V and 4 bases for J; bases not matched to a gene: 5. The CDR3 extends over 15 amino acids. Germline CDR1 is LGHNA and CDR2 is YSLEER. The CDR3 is CASSQDKTGFYGYTF. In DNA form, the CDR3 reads TGCGCCAGCAGCCAAGATAAGACAGGGTTCTATGGCTACACCTTC.

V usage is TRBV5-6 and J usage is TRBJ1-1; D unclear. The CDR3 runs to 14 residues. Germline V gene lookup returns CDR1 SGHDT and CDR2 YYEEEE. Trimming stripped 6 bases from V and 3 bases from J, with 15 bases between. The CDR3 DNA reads TGTGCCAGCACCCCTATGGACTGGGACACTGAAGCTTTCTTT. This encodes CASTPMDWDTEAFF.

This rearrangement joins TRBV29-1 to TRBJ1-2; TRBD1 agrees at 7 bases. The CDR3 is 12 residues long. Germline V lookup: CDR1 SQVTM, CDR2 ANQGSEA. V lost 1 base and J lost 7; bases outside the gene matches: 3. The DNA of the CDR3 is TGCAGCGTTGAAGGACCAGGGGGTGGCTACACCTTC. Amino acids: CSVEGPGGGYTF.

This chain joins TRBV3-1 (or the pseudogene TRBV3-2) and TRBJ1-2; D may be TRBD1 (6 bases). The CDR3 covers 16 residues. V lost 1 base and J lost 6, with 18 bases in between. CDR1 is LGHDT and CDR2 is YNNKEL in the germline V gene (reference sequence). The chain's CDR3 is CASSQVGGGGLDGYTF. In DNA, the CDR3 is TGTGCCAGCAGCCAAGTCGGTGGGGGCGGCCTGGATGGCTACACCTTC.

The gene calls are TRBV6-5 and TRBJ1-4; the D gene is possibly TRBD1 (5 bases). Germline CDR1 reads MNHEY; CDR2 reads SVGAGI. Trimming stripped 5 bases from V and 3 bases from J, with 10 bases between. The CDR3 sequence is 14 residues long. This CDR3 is CASSPGLANEKLFF. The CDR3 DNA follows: TGTGCCAGCAGTCCAGGGTTGGCTAATGAAAAACTGTTTTTT.

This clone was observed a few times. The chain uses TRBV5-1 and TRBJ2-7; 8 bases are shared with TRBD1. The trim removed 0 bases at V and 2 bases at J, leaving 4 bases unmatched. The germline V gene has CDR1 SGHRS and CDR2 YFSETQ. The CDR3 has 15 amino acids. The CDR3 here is CASSLAPGQAYEQYF. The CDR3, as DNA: TGCGCCAGCAGCTTGGCGCCGGGACAGGCCTACGAGCAGTACTTC.

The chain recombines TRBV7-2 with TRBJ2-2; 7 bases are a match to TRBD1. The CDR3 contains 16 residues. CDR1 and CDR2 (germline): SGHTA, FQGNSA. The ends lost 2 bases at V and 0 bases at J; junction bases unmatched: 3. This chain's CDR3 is CASSLMGQSNTGELFF. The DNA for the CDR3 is TGTGCCAGCAGCTTAATGGGACAGTCGAACACCGGGGAGCTGTTTTTT. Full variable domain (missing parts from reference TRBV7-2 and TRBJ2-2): GAGVSQSPSNKVTEKGKDVELRCDPISGHTALYWYRQSLGQGLEFLIYFQGNSAPDKSGLPSDRFSAERTGGSVSTLTIQRTQQEDSAVYLCASSLMGQSNTGELFFGEGSRLTVL.

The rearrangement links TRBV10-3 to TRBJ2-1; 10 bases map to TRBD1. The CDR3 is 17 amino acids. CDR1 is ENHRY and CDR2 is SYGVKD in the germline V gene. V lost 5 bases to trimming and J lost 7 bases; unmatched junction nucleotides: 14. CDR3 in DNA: TGTGCCATCAGTTCAACCCCCGGACAGGGGGACCGGAATGAGCAGTTCTTC. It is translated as CAISSTPGQGDRNEQFF.

The CDR3 nucleotides are TGCGCCAGCAGCTATCAGGGGAACACTGAAGCTTTCTTT. Translation gives CASSYQGNTEAFF. This chain uses TRBV5-1 with TRBJ1-1, with D tentatively TRBD1 (5 bases). Per germline, CDR1 SGHRS and CDR2 YFSETQ. V was trimmed by 3 bases and J by 1 base, leaving 7 bases between them. CDR3 length equals 13 residues.

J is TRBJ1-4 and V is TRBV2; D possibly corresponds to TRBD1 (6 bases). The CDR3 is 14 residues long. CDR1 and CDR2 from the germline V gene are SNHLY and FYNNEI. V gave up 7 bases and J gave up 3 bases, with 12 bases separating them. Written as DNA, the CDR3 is TGTGCCAGCACACCAGGGGTGGCTAATGAAAAACTGTTTTTT. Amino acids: CASTPGVANEKLFF.

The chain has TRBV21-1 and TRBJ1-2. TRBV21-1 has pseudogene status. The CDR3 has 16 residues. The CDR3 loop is CASSKAGLWTNYGYTF. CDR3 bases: TGTGCCAGCAGCAAAGCCGGACTGTGGACTAACTATGGCTACACCTTC.

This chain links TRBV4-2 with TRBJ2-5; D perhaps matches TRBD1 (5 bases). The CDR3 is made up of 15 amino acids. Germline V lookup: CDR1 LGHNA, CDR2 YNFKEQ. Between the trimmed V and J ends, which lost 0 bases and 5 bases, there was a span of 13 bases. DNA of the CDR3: TGTGCCAGCAGCCAAGATCTCTGGGGCAGGGAGACCCAGTACTTC. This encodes CASSQDLWGRETQYF.

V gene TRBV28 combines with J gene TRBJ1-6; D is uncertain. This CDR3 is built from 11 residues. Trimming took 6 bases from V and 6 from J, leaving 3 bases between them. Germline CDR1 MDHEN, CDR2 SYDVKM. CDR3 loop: CASSGNSPLHF. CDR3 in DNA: TGTGCCAGCAGCGGTAATTCACCCCTCCACTTT. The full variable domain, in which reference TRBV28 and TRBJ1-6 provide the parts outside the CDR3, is DVKVTQSSRYLVKRTGEKVFLECVQDMDHENMFWYRQDPGLGLRLIYFSYDVKMKEKGDIPEGYSVSREKKERFSLILESASTNQTSMYLCASSGNSPLHFGNGTRLTVT.

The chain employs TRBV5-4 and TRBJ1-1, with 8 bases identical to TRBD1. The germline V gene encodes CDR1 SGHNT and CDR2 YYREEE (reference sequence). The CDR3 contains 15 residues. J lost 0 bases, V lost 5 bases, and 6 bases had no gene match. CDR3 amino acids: CASRPRTGMNTEAFF. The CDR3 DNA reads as TGTGCCAGCAGACCGAGGACAGGGATGAACACTGAAGCTTTCTTT. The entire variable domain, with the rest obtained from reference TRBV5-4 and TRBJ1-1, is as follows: ETGVTQSPTHLIKTRGQQVTLRCSSQSGHNTVSWYQQALGQGPQFIFQYYREEENGRGNFPPRFSGLQFPNYSSELNVNALELDDSALYLCASRPRTGMNTEAFFGQGTRLTVV.

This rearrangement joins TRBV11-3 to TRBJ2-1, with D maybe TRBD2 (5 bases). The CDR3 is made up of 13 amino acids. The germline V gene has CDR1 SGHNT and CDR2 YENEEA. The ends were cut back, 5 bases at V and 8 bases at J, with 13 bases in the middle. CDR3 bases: TGTGCCAGCAGCAAAGAGGAGGTCCATGAGCAGTTCTTC. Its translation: CASSKEEVHEQFF.

CDR3 nucleotide sequence: TGCGCCAGCAGCCAAGATCGAGGGTACCAGACTGAAGCTTTCTTT. It specifies CASSQDRGYQTEAFF. V and J are TRBV4-3 and TRBJ1-1; unclear D gene. This CDR3 spans 15 amino acids. Deletions cut 0 bases from V and 5 bases from J, with 13 bases between. CDR1 and CDR2 (germline): LGHNA, YSLEER.